This T cell receptor beta chain was profiled in a study of T cells in tumors after PD-1 blockade. Study context: Patients received pembrolizumab 200 mg every 3 weeks or cemiplimab 350 mg every 2 weeks. Some patients also took daily vismodegib 150 mg during anti-PD-1 treatment.

V was trimmed by 6 bases and J by 2 bases, leaving 16 bases between them. This CDR3 has 15 residues. From germline, CDR1 is LGHDT and CDR2 YNNKEL (reference sequence). This clone was seen only once. What it recognizes is unknown. Points from the study as a whole: Blood contained 40% to 50% of the tumor's TCR clonotypes.

Here immunoSEQ multiplex PCR was the method, and the copy in TCRdb shows in-frame clones only, minus some. The data contain roughly 48,000 clones, over 70% of them seen just once; the ten biggest clones take up approximately 4.1%. This receptor was identified in a human donor with basal cell carcinoma. Sequencing used PBMCs, obtained before anti-PD-1 treatment. The chain recombines TRBV3-1 (or the pseudogene TRBV3-2) with TRBJ2-5, with D uncertain. CDR3: CASRPRRTEQETQYF. The CDR3 DNA is TGTGCCAGCAGACCCCGGCGGACGGAACAAGAGACCCAGTACTTC.